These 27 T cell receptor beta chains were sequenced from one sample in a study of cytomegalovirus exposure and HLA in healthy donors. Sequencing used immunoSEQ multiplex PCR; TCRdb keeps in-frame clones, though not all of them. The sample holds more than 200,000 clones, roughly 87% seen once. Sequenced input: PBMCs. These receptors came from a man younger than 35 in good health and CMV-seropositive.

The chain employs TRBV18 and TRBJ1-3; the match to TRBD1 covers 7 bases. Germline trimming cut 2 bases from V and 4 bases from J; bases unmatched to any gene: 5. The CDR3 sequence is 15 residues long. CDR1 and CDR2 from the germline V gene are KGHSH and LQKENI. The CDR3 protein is CASSPSQGPGNTIYF. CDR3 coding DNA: TGTGCCAGCTCACCATCACAGGGGCCCGGAAACACCATATATTTT.

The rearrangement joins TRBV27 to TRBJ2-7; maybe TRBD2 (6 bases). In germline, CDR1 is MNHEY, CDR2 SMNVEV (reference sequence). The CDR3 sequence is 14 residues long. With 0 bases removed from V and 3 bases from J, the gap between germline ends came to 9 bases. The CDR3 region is CASSLSPSVYEQYF. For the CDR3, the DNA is TGTGCCAGCAGTTTATCGCCTAGCGTCTACGAGCAGTACTTC.

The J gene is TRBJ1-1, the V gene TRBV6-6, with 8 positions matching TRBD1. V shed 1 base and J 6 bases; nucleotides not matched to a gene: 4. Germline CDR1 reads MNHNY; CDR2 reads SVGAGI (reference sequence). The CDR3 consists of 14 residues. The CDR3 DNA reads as TGTGCCAGCAGTTACTTCCCAGGGGGCCCTGAAGCTTTCTTT. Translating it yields CASSYFPGGPEAFF.

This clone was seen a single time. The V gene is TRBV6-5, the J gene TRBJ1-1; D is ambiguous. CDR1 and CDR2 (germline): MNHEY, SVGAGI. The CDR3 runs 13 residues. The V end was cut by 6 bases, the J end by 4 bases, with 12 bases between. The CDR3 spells CASSPGRGTEAFF. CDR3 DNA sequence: TGTGCCAGCAGCCCAGGTAGAGGCACTGAAGCTTTCTTT.

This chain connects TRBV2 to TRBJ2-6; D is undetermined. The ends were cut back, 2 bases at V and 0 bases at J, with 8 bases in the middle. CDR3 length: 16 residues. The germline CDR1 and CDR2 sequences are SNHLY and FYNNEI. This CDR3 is CASSERAASGANVLTF. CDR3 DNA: TGTGCCAGCAGTGAAAGGGCAGCCTCTGGGGCCAACGTCCTGACTTTC.

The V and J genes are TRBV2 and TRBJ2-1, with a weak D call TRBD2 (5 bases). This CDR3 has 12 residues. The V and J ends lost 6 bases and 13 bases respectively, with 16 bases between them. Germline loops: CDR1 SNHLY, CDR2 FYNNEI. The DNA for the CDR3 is TGTGCCAGCAGACGTACTAGAGAGAAACAGTTCTTC. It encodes CASRRTREKQFF.

CDR3 coding DNA: TGTGCCAGCAGCGATGGGACAGGAACAGAGACCCAGTACTTC. It encodes CASSDGTGTETQYF. The rearrangement uses TRBV2 and TRBJ2-5, with TRBD1 matching over 8 bases. The germline V gene has CDR1 SNHLY and CDR2 FYNNEI. CDR3 length: 14 amino acids. The ends lost 6 bases at V and 4 bases at J; junction bases unmatched: 7.

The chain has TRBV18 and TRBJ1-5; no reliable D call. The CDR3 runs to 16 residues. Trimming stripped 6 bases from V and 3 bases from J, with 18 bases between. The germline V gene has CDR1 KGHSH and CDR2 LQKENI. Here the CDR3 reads CASSPGGGRDNQPQHF. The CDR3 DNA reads TGTGCCAGCTCCCCCGGAGGAGGGAGGGACAATCAGCCCCAGCATTTT. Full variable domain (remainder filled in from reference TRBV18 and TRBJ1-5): NAGVMQNPRHLVRRRGQEARLRCSPMKGHSHVYWYRQLPEEGLKFMVYLQKENIIDESGMPKERFSAEFPKEGPSILRIQQVVRGDSAAYFCASSPGGGRDNQPQHFGDGTRLSIL.

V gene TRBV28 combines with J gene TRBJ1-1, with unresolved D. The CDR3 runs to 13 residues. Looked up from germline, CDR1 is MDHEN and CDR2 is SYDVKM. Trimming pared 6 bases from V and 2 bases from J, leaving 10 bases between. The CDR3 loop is CASSFDLNTEAFF. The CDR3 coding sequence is TGTGCCAGCAGCTTTGACCTAAACACTGAAGCTTTCTTT.

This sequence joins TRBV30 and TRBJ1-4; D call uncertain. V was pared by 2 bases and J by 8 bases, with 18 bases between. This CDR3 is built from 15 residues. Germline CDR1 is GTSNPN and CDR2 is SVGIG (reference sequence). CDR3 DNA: TGTGCCTGGAGTCGCCCGCAGGCGGCAGGAGAAAAACTGTTTTTT. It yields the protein CAWSRPQAAGEKLFF.

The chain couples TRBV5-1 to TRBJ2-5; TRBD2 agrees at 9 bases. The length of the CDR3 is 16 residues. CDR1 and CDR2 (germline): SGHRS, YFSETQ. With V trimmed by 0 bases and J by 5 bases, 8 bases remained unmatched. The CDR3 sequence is CASSLGAGGPRETQYF. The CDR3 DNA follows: TGCGCCAGCAGCTTGGGGGCGGGAGGGCCGAGGGAGACCCAGTACTTC.

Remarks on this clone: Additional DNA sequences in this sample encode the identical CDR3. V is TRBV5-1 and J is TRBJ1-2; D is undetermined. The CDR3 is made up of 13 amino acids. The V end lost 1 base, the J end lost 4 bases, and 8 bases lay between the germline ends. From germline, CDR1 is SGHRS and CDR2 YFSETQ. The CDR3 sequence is CASSLPGGYGYTF. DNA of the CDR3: TGCGCCAGCAGCTTGCCTGGTGGCTATGGCTACACCTTC.

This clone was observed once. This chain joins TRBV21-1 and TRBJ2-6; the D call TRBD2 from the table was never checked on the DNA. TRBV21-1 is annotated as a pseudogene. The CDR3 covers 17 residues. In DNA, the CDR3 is TGTGCCAGCAGCAAATGGGACTGCGATGCTGGGGCCAACGTCCTGACTTTC. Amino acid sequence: CASSKWDCDAGANVLTF.

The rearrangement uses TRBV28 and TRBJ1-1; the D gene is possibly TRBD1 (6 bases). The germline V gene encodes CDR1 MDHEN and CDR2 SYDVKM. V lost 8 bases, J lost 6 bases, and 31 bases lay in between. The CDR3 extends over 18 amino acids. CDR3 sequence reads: CASLSGLARDIVWAEAFF. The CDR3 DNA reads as TGTGCCAGCTTGAGTGGCCTAGCGCGGGACATAGTGTGGGCTGAAGCTTTCTTT.

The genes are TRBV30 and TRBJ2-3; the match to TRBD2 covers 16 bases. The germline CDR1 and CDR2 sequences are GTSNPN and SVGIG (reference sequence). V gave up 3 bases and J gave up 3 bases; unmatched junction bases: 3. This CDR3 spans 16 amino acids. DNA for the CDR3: TGTGCCTGGAGCCCGGGACTAGCGGGAGGGACAGATACGCAGTATTTT. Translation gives CAWSPGLAGGTDTQYF.

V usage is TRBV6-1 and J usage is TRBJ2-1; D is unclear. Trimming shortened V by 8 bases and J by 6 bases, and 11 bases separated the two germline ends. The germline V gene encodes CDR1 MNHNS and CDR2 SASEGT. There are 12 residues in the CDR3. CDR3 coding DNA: TGTGCCAGCCGGCTTATAGGCAATGAGCAGTTCTTC. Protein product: CASRLIGNEQFF.

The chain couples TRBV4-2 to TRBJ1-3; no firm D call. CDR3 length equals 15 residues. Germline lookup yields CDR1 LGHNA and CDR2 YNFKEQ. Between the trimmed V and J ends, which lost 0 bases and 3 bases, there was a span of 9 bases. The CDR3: CASSQDPQSGNTIYF. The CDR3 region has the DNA TGTGCCAGCAGCCAAGATCCACAAAGTGGAAACACCATATATTTT.

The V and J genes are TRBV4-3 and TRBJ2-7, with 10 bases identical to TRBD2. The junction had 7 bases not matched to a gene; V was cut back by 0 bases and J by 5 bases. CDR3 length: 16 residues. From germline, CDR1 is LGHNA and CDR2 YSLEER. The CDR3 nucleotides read TGCGCCAGCAGCCAAGAGCCTAGCGGGAGTCGGAACGAGCAGTACTTC. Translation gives CASSQEPSGSRNEQYF.

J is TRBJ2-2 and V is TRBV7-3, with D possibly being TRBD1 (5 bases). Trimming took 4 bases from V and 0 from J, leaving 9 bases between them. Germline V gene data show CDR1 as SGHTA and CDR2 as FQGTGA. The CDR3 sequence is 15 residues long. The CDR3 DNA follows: TGTGCCAGCAGCTGGGCAGGGACGAACACCGGGGAGCTGTTTTTT. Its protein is CASSWAGTNTGELFF. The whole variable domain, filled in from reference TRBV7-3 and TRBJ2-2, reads GAGVSQTPSNKVTEKGKYVELRCDPISGHTALYWYRQSLGQGPEFLIYFQGTGAADDSGLPNDRFFAVRPEGSVSTLKIQRTERGDSAVYLCASSWAGTNTGELFFGEGSRLTVL.

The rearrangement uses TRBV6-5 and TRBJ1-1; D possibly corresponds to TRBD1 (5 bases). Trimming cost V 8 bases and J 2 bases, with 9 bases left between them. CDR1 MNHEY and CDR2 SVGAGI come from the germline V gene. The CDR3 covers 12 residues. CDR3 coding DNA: TGTGCCAGCTCGGGGGTAAACACTGAAGCTTTCTTT. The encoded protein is CASSGVNTEAFF.

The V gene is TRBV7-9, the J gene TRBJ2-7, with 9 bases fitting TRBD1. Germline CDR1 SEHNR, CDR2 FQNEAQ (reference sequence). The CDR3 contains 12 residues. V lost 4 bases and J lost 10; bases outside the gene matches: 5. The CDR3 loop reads CASSWTGVDQYF. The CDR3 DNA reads TGTGCCAGCAGCTGGACAGGGGTCGATCAGTACTTC. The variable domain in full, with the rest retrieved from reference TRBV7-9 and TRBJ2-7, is DTGVSQNPRHKITKRGQNVTFRCDPISEHNRLYWYRQTLGQGPEFLTYFQNEAQLEKSRLLSDRFSAERPKGSFSTLEIQRTEQGDSAMYLCASSWTGVDQYFGPGTRLTVT.

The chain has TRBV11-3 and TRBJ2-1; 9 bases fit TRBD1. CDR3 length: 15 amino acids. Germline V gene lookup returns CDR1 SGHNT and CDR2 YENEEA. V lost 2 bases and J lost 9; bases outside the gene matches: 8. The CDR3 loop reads CASSLKTGGFGEQFF. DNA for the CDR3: TGTGCCAGCAGCTTAAAAACAGGGGGCTTTGGTGAGCAGTTCTTC.

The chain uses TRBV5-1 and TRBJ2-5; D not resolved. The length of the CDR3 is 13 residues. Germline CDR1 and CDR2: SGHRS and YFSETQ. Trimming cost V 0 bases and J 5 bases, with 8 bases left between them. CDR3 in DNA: TGCGCCAGCAGCTTGGTGGTTCGGGAGACCCAGTACTTC. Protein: CASSLVVRETQYF.

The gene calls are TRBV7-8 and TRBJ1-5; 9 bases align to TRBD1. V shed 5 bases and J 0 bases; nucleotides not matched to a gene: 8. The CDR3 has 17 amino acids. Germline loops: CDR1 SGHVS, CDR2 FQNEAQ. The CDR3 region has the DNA TGTGCCAGCAGCCCCGGGACAGGGTGGATTAGCAATCAGCCCCAGCATTTT. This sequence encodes CASSPGTGWISNQPQHF.

CDR3 DNA: TGTGCCAGCAGCGCCCCGCGACAGGGGAGCAATCAGCCCCAGCATTTT. This translates into CASSAPRQGSNQPQHF. The chain combines TRBV6-6 with TRBJ1-5; 8 bases agree with TRBD1. The germline V gene encodes CDR1 MNHNY and CDR2 SVGAGI (reference sequence). The CDR3 is 16 residues long. V lost 6 bases and J lost 1; bases outside the gene matches: 8.

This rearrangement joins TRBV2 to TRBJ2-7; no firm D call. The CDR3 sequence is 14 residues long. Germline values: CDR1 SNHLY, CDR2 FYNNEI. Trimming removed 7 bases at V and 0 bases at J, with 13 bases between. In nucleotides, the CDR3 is TGTGCCAGCACCCTCTCCGCTTTCTCCTACGAGCAGTACTTC. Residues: CASTLSAFSYEQYF.

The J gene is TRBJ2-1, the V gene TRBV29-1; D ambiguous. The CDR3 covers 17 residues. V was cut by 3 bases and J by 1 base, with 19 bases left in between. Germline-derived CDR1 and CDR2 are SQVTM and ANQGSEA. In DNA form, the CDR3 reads TGCAGCGTTGACCGTGAGAGAAGGCGGAGATCCTACAATGAGCAGTTCTTC. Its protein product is CSVDRERRRRSYNEQFF.